The source of this TCR beta chain is a study of blood T cell repertoires in COVID-19. Study-level information: The origin of the acute and convalescent COVID-19 samples was the United States, Italy and Spain. PBMCs, B-cell-depleted T cells, or T cells were the source of the cDNA or gDNA that made up the material.

Original analysis: Estimation of nucleated cell counts was performed using reference gene primer amplification. Using immunoSEQ multiplex PCR, the repertoire was profiled, and TCRdb retains in-frame clones only, with some absent. Clone size and V and J calls were adopted from that table, with D and trimming inferred from the DNA. The table has some 150,000 clones, about 89% seen once. CDR3 length equals 16 residues. After removal of 1 base from V and 3 bases from J, the junction contained 7 bases not matched to a gene. CDR1 and CDR2 from the germline V gene are SGHVS and FQNEAQ. The source is a man in his fifties with active COVID-19. The sample comprised peripheral blood. The V and J genes are TRBV7-8 and TRBJ2-7; 9 bases agree with TRBD1. CDR3 sequence (DNA): TGTGCCAGCAGCTTAGATACAGGGGGCTTTTTCTACGAGCAGTACTTC. Residues: CASSLDTGGFFYEQYF.